This paragraph covers one T cell receptor (beta chain) sequence. Its antigen is unknown. Sequencing used immunoSEQ v3. The assay was immunoSEQ multiplex PCR, and TCRdb's table has in-frame clones only and misses some. The table has roughly 60,000 clones, about nine tenths seen once; the top ten hold just over 2.5%. This record comes from a study of TIL therapy for anti-PD-1-resistant metastatic lung cancer. General study points: Patients were highly selected, enriched for treatment-naive, never-smoker and oncogene-addicted cases.

The ends were cut back, 8 bases at V and 0 bases at J, with 12 bases in the middle. This CDR3 contains 14 residues. CDR1 is SEHNR and CDR2 is FQNEAQ in the germline V gene (reference sequence). The time point denotes: pre-treatment sample, taken before nivolumab and TIL therapy. The material was blood, obtained at baseline. The V and J genes are TRBV7-9 and TRBJ2-3; no clear D gene. The origin of this receptor is a person aged 25 to 80 with non-small cell lung cancer. The chain's CDR3 is CASGRMTSTDTQYF. CDR3 DNA: TGTGCCAGCGGCCGAATGACTAGCACAGATACGCAGTATTTT.